This T cell receptor beta chain was sequenced for a study of T cell repertoires in cytomegalovirus infection. A single record per CDR3 protein comes from TCRdb applying MiXCR to the reads. There are more than 400,000 distinct CDR3 sequences in the sample; more than 25% occur only once, and around 14% lies in the top ten. The sequence was obtained from a human donor in good health (CMV status not recorded). Some clones in this sample may be carry-over from other donors' samples. Sequencing was performed on PBMCs.

In DNA, the CDR3 is TGTGCCAGCAGCGGGGACAGGGATTATGGCTACACCTTC. Translated, it gives CASSGDRDYGYTF. The chain joins TRBV6-2 or TRBV6-3 to TRBJ1-2, with 9 bases matching TRBD1. Germline V gene data show CDR1 as MNHEY and CDR2 as SVGEGT. The CDR3 sequence is 13 residues long. V lost 6 bases and J lost 5; bases outside the gene matches: 4.